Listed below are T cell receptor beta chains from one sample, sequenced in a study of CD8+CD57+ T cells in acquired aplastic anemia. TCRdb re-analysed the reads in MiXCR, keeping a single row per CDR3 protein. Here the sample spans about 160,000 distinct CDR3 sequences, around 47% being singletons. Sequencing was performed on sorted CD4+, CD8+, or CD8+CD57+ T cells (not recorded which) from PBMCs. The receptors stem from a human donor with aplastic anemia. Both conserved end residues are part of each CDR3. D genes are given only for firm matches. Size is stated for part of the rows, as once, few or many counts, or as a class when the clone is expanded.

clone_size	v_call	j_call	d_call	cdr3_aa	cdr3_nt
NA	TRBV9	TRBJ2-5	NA	CASSVGNRAQETQYF	TGTGCCAGCAGCGTAGGTAACAGGGCACAAGAGACCCAGTACTTC
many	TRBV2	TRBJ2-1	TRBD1	CASTRLGQGARNEQFF	TGTGCCAGCACCCGATTAGGACAGGGGGCTAGGAATGAGCAGTTCTTC
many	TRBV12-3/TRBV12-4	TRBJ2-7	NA	CASSQQGPEYEQYF	TGTGCCAGCAGTCAACAGGGTCCCGAATACGAGCAGTACTTC
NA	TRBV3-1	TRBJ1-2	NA	CASSQTPQGANYGYTF	TGTGCCAGCAGCCAAACTCCACAGGGAGCTAACTATGGCTACACCTTC
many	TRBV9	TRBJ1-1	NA	CASSVGGSGNTEAFF	TGTGCCAGCAGCGTAGGCGGCAGTGGGAACACTGAAGCTTTCTTT
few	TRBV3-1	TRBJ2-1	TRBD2	CASSQDQVAGVGNEQFF	TGTGCCAGCAGCCAAGATCAGGTAGCGGGAGTGGGCAATGAGCAGTTCTTC
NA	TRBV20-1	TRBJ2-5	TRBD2	CSASRTSGNQETQYF	TGCAGTGCTTCCCGGACTAGCGGGAACCAAGAGACCCAGTACTTC
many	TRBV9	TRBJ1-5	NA	CASSVADGPGQPQHF	TGTGCCAGCAGCGTAGCTGATGGCCCCGGTCAGCCCCAGCATTTT
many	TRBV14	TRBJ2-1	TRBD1	CASSRSRGLGSYNEQFF	TGTGCCAGCAGCCGATCCAGGGGGCTTGGGTCCTACAATGAGCAGTTCTTC
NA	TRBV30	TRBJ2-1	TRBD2	CAWSPGLAGVVEQFF	TGTGCCTGGAGCCCGGGACTAGCGGGAGTAGTTGAGCAGTTCTTC
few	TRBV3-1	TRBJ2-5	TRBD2	CASSQEASGRGTGGETQYF	TGTGCCAGCAGCCAAGAGGCTAGCGGGAGGGGCACTGGGGGAGAGACCCAGTACTTC
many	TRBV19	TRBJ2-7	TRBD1	CASSSRDRGREQYF	TGTGCCAGTAGTAGCCGGGACAGGGGGCGCGAGCAGTACTTC
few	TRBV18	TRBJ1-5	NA	CASSPAGRGNQPQHF	TGTGCCAGCTCACCCGCTGGCAGAGGCAATCAGCCCCAGCATTTT
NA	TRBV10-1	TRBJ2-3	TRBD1	CASSPTGASTDTQYF	TGCGCCAGCAGCCCTACAGGGGCTAGCACAGATACGCAGTATTTT
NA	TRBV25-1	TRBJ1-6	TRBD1	CASSESTGLGSPLHF	TGTGCCAGCAGTGAATCGACAGGGCTTGGCTCACCCCTCCACTTT
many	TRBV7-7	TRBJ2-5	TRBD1	CASSLTPTGIVQETQYF	TGTGCCAGCAGCTTAACCCCGACAGGGATTGTACAAGAGACCCAGTACTTC
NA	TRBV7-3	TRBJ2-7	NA	CASSLGRDYEQYF	TGTGCCAGCAGCCTGGGACGGGATTACGAGCAGTACTTC
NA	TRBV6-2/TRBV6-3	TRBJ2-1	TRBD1	CASSYSGTGIYNEQFF	TGTGCCAGCAGTTACTCCGGGACAGGGATTTACAATGAGCAGTTCTTC
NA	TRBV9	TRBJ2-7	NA	CASSLTRGSHEQYF	TGTGCCAGCAGCCTGACCAGGGGATCACACGAGCAGTACTTC
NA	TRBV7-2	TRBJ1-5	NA	CASSLREGPQHF	TGTGCCAGCAGCTTAAGGGAGGGGCCCCAGCATTTT
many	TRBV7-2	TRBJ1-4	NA	CASSLEGVTTNEKLFF	TGTGCCAGCAGCTTAGAAGGGGTTACAACTAATGAAAAACTGTTTTTT
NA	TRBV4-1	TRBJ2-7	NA	CASSPEARAYEQYF	TGCGCCAGCAGCCCCGAGGCGCGTGCCTACGAGCAGTACTTC
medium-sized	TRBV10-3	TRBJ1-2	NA	CAISEAGGGYGYTF	TGTGCCATCAGTGAGGCGGGAGGTGGCTATGGCTACACCTTC
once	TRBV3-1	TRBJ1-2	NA	CASSLMTANYGYIF	TGTGCCAGCAGCCTCATGACAGCTAACTATGGCTACATCTTC
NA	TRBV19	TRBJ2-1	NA	CASQTLYNEQFF	TGTGCCAGCCAGACACTTTACAATGAGCAGTTCTTC
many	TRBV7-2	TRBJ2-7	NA	CASSLVVEQYF	TGTGCCAGCAGCTTAGTCGTCGAGCAGTACTTC
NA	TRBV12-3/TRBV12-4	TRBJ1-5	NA	CASSPPAGVRQPQHF	TGTGCCAGCAGTCCCCCAGCGGGGGTCCGTCAGCCCCAGCATTTT
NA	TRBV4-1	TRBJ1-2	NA	CASSQEHTNYGYTF	TGCGCCAGCAGCCAAGAACACACTAACTATGGCTACACCTTC
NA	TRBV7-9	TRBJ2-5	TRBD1	CASSAGGETQYF	TGTGCCAGCAGCGCAGGGGGCGAGACCCAGTACTTC
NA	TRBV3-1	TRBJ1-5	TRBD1	CASSQVQPDRASNQPQHF	TGTGCCAGCAGCCAAGTTCAACCCGACAGGGCCAGCAATCAGCCCCAGCATTTT
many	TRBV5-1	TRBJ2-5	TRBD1	CASRAFPGQSSQETQYF	TGCGCCAGCAGGGCCTTTCCGGGACAGAGTTCACAAGAGACCCAGTACTTC
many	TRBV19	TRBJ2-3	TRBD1	CASSSRGPSTDTQYF	TGTGCCAGTAGTAGCAGGGGGCCCTCCACAGATACGCAGTATTTT
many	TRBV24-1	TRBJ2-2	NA	CATSDFRGGELFF	TGTGCCACCAGTGATTTTCGGGGGGGGGAGCTGTTTTTT
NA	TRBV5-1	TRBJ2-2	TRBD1	CASSSGQGITGELFF	TGCGCCAGCAGCTCGGGACAGGGGATCACCGGGGAGCTGTTTTTT
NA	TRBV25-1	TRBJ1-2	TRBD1	CASSEYRADRVAGYTF	TGTGCCAGCAGTGAATATAGGGCGGACAGGGTCGCAGGCTACACCTTC
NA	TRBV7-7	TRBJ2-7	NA	CASTGGYGQGGEQYF	TGTGCTAGCACCGGGGGGTATGGACAGGGAGGCGAGCAGTACTTC
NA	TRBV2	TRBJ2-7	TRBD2	CASRLAGGSYYEQYF	TGTGCCAGCAGACTAGCGGGGGGGTCTTACTACGAGCAGTACTTC
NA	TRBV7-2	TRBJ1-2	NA	CASSLERSYLGYTF	TGTGCCAGCAGCTTAGAGCGCTCCTACCTTGGCTACACCTTC
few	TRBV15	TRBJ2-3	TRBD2	CATSRVPGGGADTQYF	TGTGCCACCAGCAGAGTTCCCGGGGGAGGGGCAGATACGCAGTATTTT
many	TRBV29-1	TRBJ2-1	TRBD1	CSVRGTGLGEQFF	TGCAGCGTTCGAGGGACAGGGTTGGGTGAGCAGTTCTTC
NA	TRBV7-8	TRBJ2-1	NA	CASGLGTNSYNEQFF	TGCGCCAGCGGCCTCGGGACAAATTCCTACAATGAGCAGTTCTTC
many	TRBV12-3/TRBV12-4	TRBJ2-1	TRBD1	CASSQGQGVGNEQFF	TGTGCCAGCAGCCAAGGACAGGGGGTGGGCAATGAGCAGTTCTTC
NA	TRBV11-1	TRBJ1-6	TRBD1	CASSFPGQGAKNSPLHF	TGTGCCAGCAGCTTCCCGGGACAGGGGGCGAAAAATTCACCCCTCCACTTT
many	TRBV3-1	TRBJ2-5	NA	CASSHGEETQYF	TGTGCCAGCAGCCATGGGGAGGAGACCCAGTACTTC
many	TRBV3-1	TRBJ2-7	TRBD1	CASSQVGQGGEQYF	TGTGCCAGCAGCCAAGTGGGACAGGGGGGAGAGCAGTACTTC
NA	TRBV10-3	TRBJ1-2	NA	CAIGTGEINGYTF	TGTGCCATCGGGACGGGGGAAATCAATGGCTACACCTTC
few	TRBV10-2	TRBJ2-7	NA	CASSEGGGAEYEQYF	TGCGCCAGCAGTGAGGGGGGGGGCGCCGAGTACGAGCAGTACTTC
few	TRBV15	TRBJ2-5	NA	CATRGPPEETQYF	TGTGCCACCAGGGGACCTCCAGAGGAGACCCAGTACTTC
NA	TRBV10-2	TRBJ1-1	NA	CAISRPMNTEAFF	TGTGCCATCAGCCGACCCATGAACACTGAAGCTTTCTTT
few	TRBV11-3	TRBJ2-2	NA	CASSSQGGGVTGELFF	TGTGCCAGCAGCTCCCAAGGAGGTGGGGTCACCGGGGAGCTGTTTTTT
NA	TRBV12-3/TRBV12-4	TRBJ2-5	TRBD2	CASSLQIGSGVETQYF	TGTGCCAGCAGTTTACAGATCGGTAGCGGGGTAGAGACCCAGTACTTC